This TCR beta chain emerged from a study of neoadjuvant nivolumab and ipilimumab in lung cancer. As for the study in general: Patients got nivolumab 3 mg/kg on days 1, 15 and 29; combination added ipilimumab 1 mg/kg day 1. Notes on the study in general: Resected tumors had greater TCR richness and clonality than uninvolved lung. Resected-tumor TCR richness correlated positively with pretherapy blood richness.

The ends were cut back, 8 bases at V and 8 bases at J, with 15 bases in the middle. Germline-derived CDR1 and CDR2 are MNHEY and SVGAGI. This CDR3 region has 13 residues. TCRdb's table, derived via immunoSEQ multiplex PCR, lists solely in-frame clones and lacks some. The sample lists 9,700 or so clones; approximately 77% were seen once. Concerning this clone itself: Its cognate antigen is unknown.

The chain links TRBV6-5 to TRBJ1-4; no firm D call. This sequence originates from an adult with non-small cell lung cancer. Some clones in this sample may be carry-over from other donors' samples. The sequencing used tumor tissue, collected after neoadjuvant nivolumab, alone or with ipilimumab, at or shortly before surgery. CDR3 bases: TGTGCCAGCGCCCCACTGTATACGGAAAAACTGTTTTTT. The encoded protein is CASAPLYTEKLFF.